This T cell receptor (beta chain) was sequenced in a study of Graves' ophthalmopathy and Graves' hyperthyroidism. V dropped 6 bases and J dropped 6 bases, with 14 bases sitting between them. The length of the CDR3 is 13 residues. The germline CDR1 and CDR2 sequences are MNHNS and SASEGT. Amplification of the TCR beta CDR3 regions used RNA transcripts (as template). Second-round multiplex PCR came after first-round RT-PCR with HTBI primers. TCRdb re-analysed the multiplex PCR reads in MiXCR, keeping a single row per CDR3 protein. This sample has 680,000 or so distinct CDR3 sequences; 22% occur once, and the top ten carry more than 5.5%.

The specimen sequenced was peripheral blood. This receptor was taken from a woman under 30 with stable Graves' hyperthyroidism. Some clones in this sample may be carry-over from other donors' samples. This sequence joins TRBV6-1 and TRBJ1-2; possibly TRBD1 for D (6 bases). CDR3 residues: CASRLLDRHGYTF. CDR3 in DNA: TGTGCCAGCAGGCTCCTCGACAGGCATGGCTACACCTTC.